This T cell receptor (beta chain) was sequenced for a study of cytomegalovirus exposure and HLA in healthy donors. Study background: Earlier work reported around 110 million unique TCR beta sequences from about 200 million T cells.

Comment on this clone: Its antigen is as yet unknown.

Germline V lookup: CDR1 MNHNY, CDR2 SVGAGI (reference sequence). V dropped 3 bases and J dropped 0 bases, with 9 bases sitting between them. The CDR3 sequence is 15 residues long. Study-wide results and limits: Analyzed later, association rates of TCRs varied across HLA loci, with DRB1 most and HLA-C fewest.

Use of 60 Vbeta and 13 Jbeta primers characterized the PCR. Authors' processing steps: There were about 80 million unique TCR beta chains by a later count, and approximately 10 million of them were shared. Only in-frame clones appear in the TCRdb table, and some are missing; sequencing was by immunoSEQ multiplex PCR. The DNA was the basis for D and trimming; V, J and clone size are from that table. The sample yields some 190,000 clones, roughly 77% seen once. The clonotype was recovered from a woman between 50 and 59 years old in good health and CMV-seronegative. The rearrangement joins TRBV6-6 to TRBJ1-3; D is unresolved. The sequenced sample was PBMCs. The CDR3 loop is CASSYPTLSGNTIYF. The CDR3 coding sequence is TGTGCCAGCAGTTATCCTACCCTCTCTGGAAACACCATATATTTT.